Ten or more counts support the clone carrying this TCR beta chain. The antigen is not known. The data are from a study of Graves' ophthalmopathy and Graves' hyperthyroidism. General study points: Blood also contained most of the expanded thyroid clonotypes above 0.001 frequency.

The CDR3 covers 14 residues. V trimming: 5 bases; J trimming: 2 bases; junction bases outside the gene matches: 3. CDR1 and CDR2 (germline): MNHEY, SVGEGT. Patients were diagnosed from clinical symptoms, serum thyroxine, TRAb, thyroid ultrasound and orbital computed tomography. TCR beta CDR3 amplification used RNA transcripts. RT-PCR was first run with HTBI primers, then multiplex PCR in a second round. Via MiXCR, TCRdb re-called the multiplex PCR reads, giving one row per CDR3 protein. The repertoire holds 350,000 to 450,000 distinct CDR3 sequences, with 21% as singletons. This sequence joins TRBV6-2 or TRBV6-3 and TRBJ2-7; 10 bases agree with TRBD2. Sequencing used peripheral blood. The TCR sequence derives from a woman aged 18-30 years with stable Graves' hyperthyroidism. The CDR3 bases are TGTGCCAGCAGTGGACTAGCGGACACCTACGAGCAGTACTTC. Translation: CASSGLADTYEQYF.